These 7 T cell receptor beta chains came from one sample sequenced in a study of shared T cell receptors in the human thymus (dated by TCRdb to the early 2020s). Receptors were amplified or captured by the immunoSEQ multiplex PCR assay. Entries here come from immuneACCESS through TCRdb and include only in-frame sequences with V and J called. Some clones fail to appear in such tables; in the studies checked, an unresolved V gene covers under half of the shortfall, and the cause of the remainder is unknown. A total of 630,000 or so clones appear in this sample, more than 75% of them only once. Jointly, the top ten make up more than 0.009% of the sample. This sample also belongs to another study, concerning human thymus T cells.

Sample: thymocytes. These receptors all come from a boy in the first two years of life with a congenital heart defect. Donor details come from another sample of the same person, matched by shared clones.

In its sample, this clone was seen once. This CDR3 is CASSDSGGSPYNEQFF. CDR3 sequence (DNA): TGTGCCAGCAGTGACTCGGGCGGGAGTCCCTACAATGAGCAGTTCTTC. The chain couples TRBV6-4 to TRBJ2-1, with 7 bases that match TRBD2. The CDR3 loop spans 16 amino acids. Germline V gives CDR1 MRHNA, CDR2 SNTAGT. Trimming at V came to 0 bases and at J to 2 bases, leaving 4 bases not matched to a gene.

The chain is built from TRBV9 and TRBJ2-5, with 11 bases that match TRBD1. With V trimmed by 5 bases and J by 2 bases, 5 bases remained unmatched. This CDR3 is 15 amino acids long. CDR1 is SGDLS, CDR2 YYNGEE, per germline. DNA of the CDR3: TGTGCCAGCAGTACGGACAGGGGGCATCAAGAGACCCAGTACTTC. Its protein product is CASSTDRGHQETQYF. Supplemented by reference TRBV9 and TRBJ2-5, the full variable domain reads DSGVTQTPKHLITATGQRVTLRCSPRSGDLSVYWYQQSLDQGLQFLIQYYNGEERAKGNILERFSAQQFPDLHSELNLSSLELGDSALYFCASSTDRGHQETQYFGPGTRLLVL.

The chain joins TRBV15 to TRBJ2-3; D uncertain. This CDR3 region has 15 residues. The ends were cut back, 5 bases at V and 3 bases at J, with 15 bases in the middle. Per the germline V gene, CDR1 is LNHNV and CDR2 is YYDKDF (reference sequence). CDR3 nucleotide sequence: TGTGCCACCAGCTCCTCTCTGCCCGGGACAGATACGCAGTATTTT. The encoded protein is CATSSSLPGTDTQYF.

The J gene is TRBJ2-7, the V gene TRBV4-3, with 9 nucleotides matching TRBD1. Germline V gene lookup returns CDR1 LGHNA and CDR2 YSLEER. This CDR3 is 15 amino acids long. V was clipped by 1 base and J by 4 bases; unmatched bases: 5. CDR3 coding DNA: TGCGCCAGCAGCCAAGTCACAGGGGGCCGTTACGAGCAGTACTTC. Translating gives CASSQVTGGRYEQYF.

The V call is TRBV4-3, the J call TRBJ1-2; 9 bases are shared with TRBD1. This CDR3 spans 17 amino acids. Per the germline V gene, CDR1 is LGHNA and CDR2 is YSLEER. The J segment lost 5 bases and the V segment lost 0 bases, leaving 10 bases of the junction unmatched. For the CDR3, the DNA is TGCGCCAGCAGCCAAGATTCGCGGGACAGGGATCGGTATGGCTACACCTTC. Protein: CASSQDSRDRDRYGYTF.

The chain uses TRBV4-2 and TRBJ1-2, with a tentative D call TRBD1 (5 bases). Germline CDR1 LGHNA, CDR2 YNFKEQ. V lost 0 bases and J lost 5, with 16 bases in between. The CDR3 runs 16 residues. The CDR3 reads CASSQDGGTERYGYTF. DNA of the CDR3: TGTGCCAGCAGCCAAGATGGGGGGACGGAGAGGTATGGCTACACCTTC.

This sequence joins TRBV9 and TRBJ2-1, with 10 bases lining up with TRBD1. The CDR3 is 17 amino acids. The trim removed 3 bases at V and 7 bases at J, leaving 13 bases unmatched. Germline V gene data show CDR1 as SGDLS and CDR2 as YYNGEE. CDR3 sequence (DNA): TGTGCCAGCAGCGCCAAGCACCGGGACAGGGGTAATAATGAGCAGTTCTTC. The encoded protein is CASSAKHRDRGNNEQFF.